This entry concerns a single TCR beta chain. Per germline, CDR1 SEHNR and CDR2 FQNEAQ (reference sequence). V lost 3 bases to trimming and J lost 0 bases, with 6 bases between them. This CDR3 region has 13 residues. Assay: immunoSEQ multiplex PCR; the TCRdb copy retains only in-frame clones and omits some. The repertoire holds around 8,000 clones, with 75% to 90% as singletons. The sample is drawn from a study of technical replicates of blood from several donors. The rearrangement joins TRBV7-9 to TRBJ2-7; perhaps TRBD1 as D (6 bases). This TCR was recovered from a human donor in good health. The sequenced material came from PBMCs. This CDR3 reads CASSLDSSYEQYF. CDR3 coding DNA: TGTGCCAGCAGCTTGGACAGCTCCTACGAGCAGTACTTC.